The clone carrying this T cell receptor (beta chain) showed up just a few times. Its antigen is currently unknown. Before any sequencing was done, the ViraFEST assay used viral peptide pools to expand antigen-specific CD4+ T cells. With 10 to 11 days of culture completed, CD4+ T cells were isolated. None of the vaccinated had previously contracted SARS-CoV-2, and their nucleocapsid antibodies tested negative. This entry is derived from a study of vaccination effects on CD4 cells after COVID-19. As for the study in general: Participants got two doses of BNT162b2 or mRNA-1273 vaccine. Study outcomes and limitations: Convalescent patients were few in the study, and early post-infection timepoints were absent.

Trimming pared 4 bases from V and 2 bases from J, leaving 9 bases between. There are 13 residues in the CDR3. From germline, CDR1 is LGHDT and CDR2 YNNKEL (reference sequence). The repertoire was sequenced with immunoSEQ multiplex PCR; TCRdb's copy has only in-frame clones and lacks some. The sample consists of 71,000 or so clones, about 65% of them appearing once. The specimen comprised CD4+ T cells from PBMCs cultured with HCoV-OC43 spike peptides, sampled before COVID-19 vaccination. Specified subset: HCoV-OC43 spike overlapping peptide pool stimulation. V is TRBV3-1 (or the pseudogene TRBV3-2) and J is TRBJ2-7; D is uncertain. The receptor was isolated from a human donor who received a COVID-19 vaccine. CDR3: CASSLVFPYEQYV. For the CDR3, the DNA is TGTGCCAGCAGCCTTGTCTTTCCCTACGAGCAGTACGTC.